This T cell receptor (beta chain) was sequenced during a study of T-cell memory formation after mild COVID-19. For the study at large: Largely, TCR clusters stayed within a single donor.

This CDR3 has 15 amino acids. V lost 0 bases to trimming and J lost 3 bases, with 12 bases between them. CDR1 SGDLS and CDR2 YYNGEE come from the germline V gene. TCR alpha and TCR beta cDNA libraries carrying sample barcodes and UMIs were produced by 5'RACE using constant-segment primers. TCRdb re-derived calls from the 5' RACE reads in MiXCR, one entry per CDR3 protein. This table has more than 250,000 distinct CDR3 sequences, 15% to 20% appearing once. The study, taken as a whole, reports: Later expanders leaned toward CD4+, whereas clones contracting from day 15 to 85 were balanced CD4/CD8.

With respect to this clonotype: What it binds is not known.

Sequencing was carried out using PBMCs or a T cell subset sorted from them (not recorded which). The rearrangement joins TRBV9 to TRBJ1-1; D ambiguous. This clonotype was sampled from a man aged 18 to 29 who had mild COVID-19 (a few samples of this study predate the infection). Cell type and time point are not known. In nucleotides, the CDR3 is TGTGCCAGCAGCGTAGGCCCCAACCCCCACACTGAAGCTTTCTTT. This translates into CASSVGPNPHTEAFF.